Below are 22 T cell receptor beta chains sequenced from a single sample in a study of beta chain features in type 1 diabetes. Study observations and caveats: Researchers report that Type 1 diabetes patients had moderately but significantly shorter TCRB CDR3s across all four CD4+ subsets.

Sequencing targeted expressed TCRB transcripts, as all isolated RNA had been reverse transcribed. Libraries were prepared by immunoSEQ multiplex PCR; TCRdb keeps only in-frame clonotypes and omits some of them. The data contain hundreds of thousands of clones, roughly a tenth of them singletons. These receptors are not linked to any known antigen. Sequenced: naive CD4+ T cells from blood. The receptors were sampled from a young man with type 1 diabetes.

The CDR3 bases are TGTGCCAGCAGCCGGACTAGCGGGGGGGCCGCTGGGGCCAACGTCCTGACTTTC. Its protein is CASSRTSGGAAGANVLTF. The chain couples TRBV9 to TRBJ2-6; 15 positions agree with TRBD2. The J segment lost 2 bases and the V segment lost 4 bases, leaving 4 bases of the junction unmatched. Germline-derived CDR1 and CDR2 are SGDLS and YYNGEE. The CDR3 is 18 residues long.

The rearrangement links TRBV19 to TRBJ1-2; D call uncertain. Germline CDR1 is LNHDA and CDR2 is SQIVND (reference sequence). Trimming removed 3 bases at V and 8 bases at J, with 7 bases between. The CDR3 totals 11 residues. The CDR3 is CASSIREGYTF. CDR3 nucleotide sequence: TGTGCCAGTAGTATCCGGGAGGGCTACACCTTC.

This sequence joins TRBV7-2 and TRBJ2-1; TRBD1 aligns across 8 bases. The CDR3 spans 12 residues. V was pared by 9 bases and J by 12 bases, with 10 bases of the junction left unmatched. The germline gives CDR1 SGHTA, CDR2 FQGNSA. DNA of the CDR3: TGTGCCAGTTGTTACGACAGGGGTGCGCAGTTCTTC. Translation: CASCYDRGAQFF.

This clone was detected a few times. The chain carries TRBV7-6 and TRBJ2-1, with TRBD2 identical over 9 bases. The CDR3 consists of 16 residues. CDR1 and CDR2 (germline): SGHVS, FNYEAQ. With 4 bases clipped from V and 8 bases from J, the junction kept 12 bases outside the gene matches. In nucleotides, the CDR3 is TGTGCCAGCAGCTCCGGTCGTAGCGGGGGAGGTCATGAGCAGTTCTTC. It codes for CASSSGRSGGGHEQFF.

This clone was detected a few times. The genes are TRBV10-3 and TRBJ2-2; D is possibly TRBD2 (6 bases). The V gene's germline CDR1 is ENHRY and CDR2 SYGVKD. Trimming pared 7 bases from V and 0 bases from J, leaving 18 bases between. This CDR3 comprises 17 residues. The CDR3 reads CAITDYLAVSNTGELFF. CDR3 nucleotide sequence: TGTGCCATCACCGACTACTTAGCGGTCTCGAACACCGGGGAGCTGTTTTTT.

The rearrangement joins TRBV4-2 to TRBJ1-6; possibly TRBD1 for D (5 bases). Germline V CDR1 and CDR2: LGHNA, YNFKEQ. V shed 1 base and J shed 8 bases, with 12 bases lying between them. CDR3 size: 15 residues. CDR3 region: CASSQAALGDSPLHF. The CDR3 nucleotides read TGTGCCAGCAGCCAAGCGGCCCTAGGGGATTCACCCCTCCACTTT.

The chain carries TRBV30 and TRBJ2-3; TRBD2 might be the D (6 bases). The CDR3 loop spans 14 amino acids. With 2 bases removed from V and 11 bases from J, the gap between germline ends came to 20 bases. Germline CDR1 GTSNPN, CDR2 SVGIG (reference sequence). CDR3 in DNA: TGTGCCTGGAGTTACCCGACTAGTACTGAGAGGCAGTATTTT. Amino acids: CAWSYPTSTERQYF.

The table lists this clone with a few counts. This chain joins TRBV2 and TRBJ1-6; no clear D gene. CDR1 and CDR2 from the germline V gene are SNHLY and FYNNEI. Trimming pared 3 bases from V and 3 bases from J, leaving 6 bases between. The CDR3 runs 14 residues. CDR3: CASSEYSYNSPLHF. DNA of the CDR3: TGTGCCAGCAGTGAGTACAGCTATAATTCACCCCTCCACTTT.

This clone was detected a few times. This chain joins TRBV7-9 and TRBJ2-5, with 10 nucleotides matching TRBD1. Germline CDR1 SEHNR, CDR2 FQNEAQ (reference sequence). J was trimmed by 3 bases and V by 5 bases; bases with no gene match: 6. The CDR3 loop spans 15 amino acids. The CDR3 nucleotides read TGTGCCAGCAGCGGTACCGGGACAGGGGAAGAGACCCAGTACTTC. It yields the protein CASSGTGTGEETQYF.

V usage is TRBV29-1 and J usage is TRBJ1-6; unclear D gene. Germline V gene data show CDR1 as SQVTM and CDR2 as ANQGSEA. This CDR3 contains 13 residues. Trimming removed 7 bases from V and 0 bases from J, with 7 bases in between. CDR3 region: CSARSSYNSPLHF. For the CDR3, the DNA is TGCAGCGCACGGAGCTCCTATAATTCACCCCTCCACTTT.

The J gene is TRBJ2-5, the V gene TRBV6-6; 7 positions match TRBD2. Germline values: CDR1 MNHNY, CDR2 SVGAGI (reference sequence). V was clipped by 2 bases and J by 5 bases; unmatched bases: 11. CDR3 length: 16 amino acids. CDR3 amino acids: CASSYPLGRDRETQYF. CDR3 in DNA: TGTGCCAGCAGTTACCCGCTGGGGAGGGATAGGGAGACCCAGTACTTC.

This chain links TRBV9 with TRBJ2-6, with 7 positions matching TRBD1. V trimming: 4 bases; J trimming: 0 bases; junction bases outside the gene matches: 4. CDR3 length equals 16 residues. Germline CDR1 reads SGDLS; CDR2 reads YYNGEE. Written as DNA, the CDR3 is TGTGCCAGCAGCCAGGGACAGATCTCTGGGGCCAACGTCCTGACTTTC. It is translated as CASSQGQISGANVLTF. The full variable domain, completed using reference TRBV9 and TRBJ2-6, is DSGVTQTPKHLITATGQRVTLRCSPRSGDLSVYWYQQSLDQGLQFLIQYYNGEERAKGNILERFSAQQFPDLHSELNLSSLELGDSALYFCASSQGQISGANVLTFGAGSRLTVL.

The chain joins TRBV7-3 to TRBJ2-1; 7 bases line up with TRBD1. V gave up 5 bases and J gave up 5 bases; unmatched junction bases: 3. The CDR3 consists of 13 residues. CDR1 and CDR2 (germline): SGHTA, FQGTGA. CDR3 DNA: TGTGCCAGCAGCATAGACAGGGACAATGAGCAGTTCTTC. Protein product: CASSIDRDNEQFF.

This chain uses TRBV5-1 with TRBJ2-1; 9 bases are shared with TRBD2. Germline V gives CDR1 SGHRS, CDR2 YFSETQ. CDR3 length equals 15 residues. The V and J ends lost 4 bases and 12 bases, in that order; junction bases with no gene match: 14. The CDR3 DNA reads as TGCGCCAGCAGCGATCCGCGGGGGGGCCTTAGTAGGCAGTTCTTC. It encodes CASSDPRGGLSRQFF.

The CDR3 sequence: CASSDGTSMPGANVLTF. CDR3 DNA sequence: TGTGCCAGCAGTGATGGGACTAGTATGCCTGGGGCCAACGTCCTGACTTTC. The chain joins TRBV2 to TRBJ2-6; 8 bases fit TRBD2. V shed 3 bases, J shed 2 bases, and the junction held 6 bases outside the gene matches. Germline CDR1 is SNHLY and CDR2 is FYNNEI. This CDR3 is built from 17 residues.

The chain is built from TRBV5-6 and TRBJ1-1, with 7 bases fitting TRBD1. Trimming cost V 4 bases and J 1 base; bases outside gene matches: 7. Germline V gene sequence: CDR1 SGHDT, CDR2 YYEEEE. The CDR3 is 15 amino acids. DNA for the CDR3: TGTGCCAGCAGCCAAGGAAGGGGGCGGAACACTGAAGCTTTCTTT. Residues: CASSQGRGRNTEAFF. Full variable domain (missing parts from reference TRBV5-6 and TRBJ1-1): DAGVTQSPTHLIKTRGQQVTLRCSPKSGHDTVSWYQQALGQGPQFIFQYYEEEERQRGNFPDRFSGHQFPNYSSELNVNALLLGDSALYLCASSQGRGRNTEAFFGQGTRLTVV.

A few counts support this clone. The genes are TRBV30 and TRBJ2-1, with 12 bases lining up with TRBD2. CDR1 and CDR2 from the germline V gene are GTSNPN and SVGIG (reference sequence). This CDR3 comprises 14 residues. With V trimmed by 3 bases and J by 5 bases, 2 bases remained unmatched. The CDR3 DNA reads as TGTGCCTGGAGAGGACTAGCGGGGAACAATGAGCAGTTCTTC. Encoded protein: CAWRGLAGNNEQFF.

This clone showed up just a few times. The chain recombines TRBV2 with TRBJ2-2; 7 nucleotides match TRBD1. The J segment lost 4 bases and the V segment lost 8 bases, leaving 7 bases of the junction unmatched. Germline CDR1 reads SNHLY; CDR2 reads FYNNEI. This CDR3 has 14 amino acids. CDR3 protein: CASRGQSGTGELFF. CDR3 in DNA: TGTGCCAGCCGGGGACAGTCGGGCACCGGGGAGCTGTTTTTT. Together with reference TRBV2 and TRBJ2-2, the CDR3 gives the full variable domain: EPEVTQTPSHQVTQMGQEVILRCVPISNHLYFYWYRQILGQKVEFLVSFYNNEISEKSEIFDDQFSVERPDGSNFTLKIRSTKLEDSAMYFCASRGQSGTGELFFGEGSRLTVL.

The CDR3 coding sequence is TGTGCCAGCAGCTACCCCCGGGACTCCTACGAGCAGTACTTC. It yields the protein CASSYPRDSYEQYF. The genes are TRBV5-6 and TRBJ2-7; D is perhaps TRBD2 (5 bases). CDR1 and CDR2 (germline): SGHDT, YYEEEE. Trimming removed 3 bases from V and 0 bases from J, with 10 bases in between. The CDR3 loop spans 14 amino acids.

The chain combines TRBV9 with TRBJ1-5, with D maybe TRBD1 (5 bases). Germline V gene data show CDR1 as SGDLS and CDR2 as YYNGEE. The V end lost 0 bases, the J end lost 0 bases, and 7 bases lay between the germline ends. The CDR3 consists of 15 residues. The CDR3 here is CASSVGGNSNQPQHF. The CDR3 DNA sequence: TGTGCCAGCAGCGTAGGGGGCAATAGCAATCAGCCCCAGCATTTT.

The CDR3 sequence is CASSSGQARGFEQYF. Here the CDR3 DNA reads TGTGCCAGCAGTTCCGGACAGGCCCGGGGCTTCGAGCAGTACTTC. The chain recombines TRBV28 with TRBJ2-5; TRBD1 agrees at 7 bases. The DNA end is a closer match to TRBJ2-7, so the J assignment may be wrong. The CDR3 runs 15 residues. The germline V gene has CDR1 MDHEN and CDR2 SYDVKM.

This clone was detected a few times. This chain connects TRBV19 to TRBJ1-1; D is perhaps TRBD1 (5 bases). This CDR3 is built from 12 residues. Trimming pared 8 bases from V and 6 bases from J, leaving 13 bases between. CDR1 is LNHDA, CDR2 SQIVND, per germline (reference sequence). DNA for the CDR3: TGTGCCAGTTCTCGGGGGGGACCTGAAGCTTTCTTT. The encoded protein is CASSRGGPEAFF.